This T cell receptor beta chain was sequenced during a study of early T cells in non-severe SARS-CoV-2 infection. TCRdb independently ran MiXCR on the 5' RACE reads; one entry per CDR3 protein. The sample lists around 89,000 distinct CDR3 sequences; roughly 15% were seen once. This clonotype was counted between two and nine times. Antigen: not known. Study observations and caveats: The matching step, a VDJdb search, favored anti-spike CD8 responses and missed private and CD4 specificities.

This CDR3 comprises 18 residues. Trimming removed 2 bases from V and 1 base from J; junction bases left unmatched: 9. Germline CDR1 MGHDK, CDR2 SYGVNS. V and J are TRBV25-1 and TRBJ2-1, with 9 positions matching TRBD1. The specimen sequenced was whole blood. This receptor was identified in an adult who was a healthcare worker with PCR-confirmed SARS-CoV-2 infection or an uninfected control (not recorded which). The CDR3 spells CASSETGGAGRSYNEQFF. The CDR3 DNA sequence: TGTGCCAGCAGTGAAACAGGGGGCGCGGGAAGGTCCTACAATGAGCAGTTCTTC. The variable domain in full, with the rest retrieved from reference TRBV25-1 and TRBJ2-1, is EADIYQTPRYLVIGTGKKITLECSQTMGHDKMYWYQQDPGMELHLIHYSYGVNSTEKGDLSSESTVSRIRTEHFPLTLESARPSHTSQYLCASSETGGAGRSYNEQFFGPGTRLTVL.